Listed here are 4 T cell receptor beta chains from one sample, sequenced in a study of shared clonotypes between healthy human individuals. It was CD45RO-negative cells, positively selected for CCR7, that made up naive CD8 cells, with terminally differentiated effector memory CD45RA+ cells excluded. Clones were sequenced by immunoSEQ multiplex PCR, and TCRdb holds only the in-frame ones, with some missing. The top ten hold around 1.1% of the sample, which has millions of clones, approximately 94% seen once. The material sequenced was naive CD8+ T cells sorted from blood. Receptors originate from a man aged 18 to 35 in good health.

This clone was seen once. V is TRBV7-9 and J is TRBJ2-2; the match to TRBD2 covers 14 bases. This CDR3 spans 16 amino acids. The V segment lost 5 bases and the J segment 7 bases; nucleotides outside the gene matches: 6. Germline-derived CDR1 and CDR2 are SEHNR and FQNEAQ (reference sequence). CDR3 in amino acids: CASSRTSGGPGGELFF. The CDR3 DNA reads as TGTGCCAGCAGCCGGACTAGCGGGGGGCCAGGCGGGGAGCTGTTTTTT.

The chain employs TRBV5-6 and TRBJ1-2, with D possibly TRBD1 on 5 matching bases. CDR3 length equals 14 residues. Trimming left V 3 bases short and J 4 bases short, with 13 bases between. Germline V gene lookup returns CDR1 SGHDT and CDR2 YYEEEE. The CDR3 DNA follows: TGTGCCAGCAGCTGGCTAGACAGCCCCTATGGCTACACCTTC. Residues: CASSWLDSPYGYTF.

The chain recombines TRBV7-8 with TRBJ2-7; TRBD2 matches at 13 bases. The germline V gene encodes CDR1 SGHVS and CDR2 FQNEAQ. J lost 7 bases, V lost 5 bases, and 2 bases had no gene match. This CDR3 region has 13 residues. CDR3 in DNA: TGTGCCAGCAGCACGGGACTAGCGGGAGAGCAGTACTTC. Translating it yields CASSTGLAGEQYF.

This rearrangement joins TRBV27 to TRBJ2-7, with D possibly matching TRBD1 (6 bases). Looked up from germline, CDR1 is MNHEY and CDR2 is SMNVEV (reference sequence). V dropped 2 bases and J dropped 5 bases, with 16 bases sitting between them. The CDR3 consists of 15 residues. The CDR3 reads CASSLVRAGVDEQYF. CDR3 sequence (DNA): TGTGCCAGCAGTTTAGTCAGGGCAGGGGTCGACGAGCAGTACTTC.